A single sample gave rise to the 10 T cell receptor beta chains below, sequenced in a study of T cells in localized non-small cell lung cancer. TCRdb's table, derived via immunoSEQ multiplex PCR, lists solely in-frame clones and lacks some. The repertoire holds 26,000 or so clones, roughly 90% seen once, with around 2.8% in the top ten. The sequencing here drew on peripheral blood, taken before any cancer treatment. The receptor source for this set is a woman between 18 and 55 years old with stage I lung adenocarcinoma.

The chain has TRBV7-9 and TRBJ1-3; D is undetermined. The CDR3 has 14 amino acids. Looked up from germline, CDR1 is SEHNR and CDR2 is FQNEAQ (reference sequence). Between the trimmed V and J ends, which lost 5 bases and 0 bases, there was a span of 8 bases. The CDR3 loop reads CASSPQISGNTIYF. The CDR3 coding sequence is TGTGCCAGCAGCCCGCAGATCTCTGGAAACACCATATATTTT.

This chain connects TRBV6-1 to TRBJ1-2; D remains ambiguous. The CDR3 runs 13 residues. V was shortened by 2 bases and J by 0 bases, with 4 bases between the two germline ends. The germline CDR1 and CDR2 sequences are MNHNS and SASEGT. For the CDR3, the DNA is TGTGCCAGCAGTGAACAGACTAACTATGGCTACACCTTC. It translates to CASSEQTNYGYTF.

The chain joins TRBV21-1 to TRBJ2-4; TRBD1 is the table's D call, not checked against the DNA. TRBV21-1 is a pseudogene. This CDR3 has 14 amino acids. CDR3 in DNA: TGTGCCAGCAGCGATCACAGGGGACGGGGCATTCAGTACTTC. This translates into CASSDHRGRGIQYF.

This CDR3 is CASSRDRLGNTIYF. The CDR3 bases are TGTGCCAGCTCACGGGACAGATTAGGAAACACCATATATTTT. This rearrangement joins TRBV18 to TRBJ1-3; the match to TRBD1 covers 7 bases. CDR1 is KGHSH, CDR2 LQKENI, per germline. Unmatched junction bases numbered 4, after V lost 4 bases and J lost 4 bases. There are 14 residues in the CDR3. Combining the CDR3 with reference TRBV18 and TRBJ1-3 gives the whole variable domain NAGVMQNPRHLVRRRGQEARLRCSPMKGHSHVYWYRQLPEEGLKFMVYLQKENIIDESGMPKERFSAEFPKEGPSILRIQQVVRGDSAAYFCASSRDRLGNTIYFGEGSWLTVV.

V usage is TRBV11-2 and J usage is TRBJ2-3; 7 bases match TRBD2. Germline loops: CDR1 SGHAT, CDR2 FQNNGV. This CDR3 spans 15 amino acids. V trimming: 0 bases; J trimming: 5 bases; junction bases outside the gene matches: 5. The CDR3 coding sequence is TGTGCCAGCAGCTTAGATGGGGTAGCGGGAGATACGCAGTATTTT. Translated, it gives CASSLDGVAGDTQYF.

As DNA, the CDR3 is TGTGCCAGCAGCGTAGAGTTGGCCGAGAACACTGAAGCTTTCTTT. Amino acids: CASSVELAENTEAFF. The V gene is TRBV9, the J gene TRBJ1-1; D remains ambiguous. In germline, CDR1 is SGDLS, CDR2 YYNGEE. V lost 0 bases and J 1 base, leaving 10 bases between the germline ends. This CDR3 is 15 amino acids long.

The rearrangement uses TRBV4-1 and TRBJ1-1, with D possibly matching TRBD1 (6 bases). Germline V gives CDR1 MGHRA, CDR2 YSYEKL. V lost 1 base and J 3 bases, leaving 15 bases between the germline ends. There are 16 residues in the CDR3. In nucleotides, the CDR3 is TGCGCCAGCAGCCAAGCGGGACACAAAGGGTACACTGAAGCTTTCTTT. Translating it yields CASSQAGHKGYTEAFF.

This rearrangement joins TRBV7-9 to TRBJ2-1, with 9 bases fitting TRBD1. The J segment lost 3 bases and the V segment lost 3 bases, leaving 0 bases of the junction unmatched. The CDR3 has 14 amino acids. Germline V lookup: CDR1 SEHNR, CDR2 FQNEAQ (reference sequence). The CDR3 DNA is TGTGCCAGCAGCTTGACAGGGGGCTACAATGAGCAGTTCTTC. Residues: CASSLTGGYNEQFF. The full variable domain, in which reference TRBV7-9 and TRBJ2-1 provide the parts outside the CDR3, is DTGVSQNPRHKITKRGQNVTFRCDPISEHNRLYWYRQTLGQGPEFLTYFQNEAQLEKSRLLSDRFSAERPKGSFSTLEIQRTEQGDSAMYLCASSLTGGYNEQFFGPGTRLTVL.

The chain links TRBV7-9 to TRBJ1-2; D is unclear. Per the germline V gene, CDR1 is SEHNR and CDR2 is FQNEAQ (reference sequence). The CDR3 contains 15 residues. Trimming took off 5 bases at V and 2 bases at J, with 15 bases between the two ends. This CDR3 is CASSLSVAENYGYTF. The CDR3, as DNA: TGTGCCAGCAGCCTGAGCGTGGCTGAGAACTATGGCTACACCTTC. Filled out from reference TRBV7-9 and TRBJ1-2, the complete variable domain reads DTGVSQNPRHKITKRGQNVTFRCDPISEHNRLYWYRQTLGQGPEFLTYFQNEAQLEKSRLLSDRFSAERPKGSFSTLEIQRTEQGDSAMYLCASSLSVAENYGYTFGSGTRLTVV.

The chain couples TRBV9 to TRBJ1-1; D is possibly TRBD1 (5 bases). Germline CDR1 reads SGDLS; CDR2 reads YYNGEE. Trimming cost V 3 bases and J 1 base, with 13 bases left between them. This CDR3 spans 15 amino acids. CDR3 in amino acids: CASSESGFSNTEAFF. In DNA form, the CDR3 reads TGTGCCAGCAGCGAATCAGGGTTCTCGAACACTGAAGCTTTCTTT.